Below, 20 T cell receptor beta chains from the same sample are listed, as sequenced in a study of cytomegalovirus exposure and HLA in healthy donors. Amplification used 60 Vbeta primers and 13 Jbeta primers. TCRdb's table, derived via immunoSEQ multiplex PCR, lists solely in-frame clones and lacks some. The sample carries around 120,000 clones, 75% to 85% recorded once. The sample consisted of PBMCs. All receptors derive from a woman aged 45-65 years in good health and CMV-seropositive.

In DNA, the CDR3 is TGTGCCAGCAGTTACCGGGACAGGGGGGTCCAAGACTCCTACGAGCAGTACTTC. It encodes CASSYRDRGVQDSYEQYF. The chain is built from TRBV6-9 and TRBJ2-7; 11 nucleotides line up with TRBD1. There are 18 residues in the CDR3. Per germline, CDR1 MNHGY and CDR2 SVAAGI. V trimming: 3 bases; J trimming: 0 bases; junction bases outside the gene matches: 10.

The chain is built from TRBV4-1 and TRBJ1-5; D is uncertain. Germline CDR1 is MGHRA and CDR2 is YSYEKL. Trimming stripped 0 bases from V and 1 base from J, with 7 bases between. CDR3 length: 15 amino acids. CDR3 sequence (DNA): TGCGCCAGCAGCCAAGAGACGGGGAGCAATCAGCCCCAGCATTTT. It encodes CASSQETGSNQPQHF.

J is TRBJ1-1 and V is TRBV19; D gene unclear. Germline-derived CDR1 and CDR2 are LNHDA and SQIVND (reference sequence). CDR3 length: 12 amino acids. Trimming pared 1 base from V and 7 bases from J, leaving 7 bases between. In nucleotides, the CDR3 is TGTGCCAGTAGTATAGGGCGGCGTGAAGCTTTCTTT. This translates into CASSIGRREAFF.

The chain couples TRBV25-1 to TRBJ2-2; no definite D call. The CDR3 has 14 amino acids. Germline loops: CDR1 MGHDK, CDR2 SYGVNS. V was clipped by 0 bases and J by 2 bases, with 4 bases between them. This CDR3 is CASSEYKNTGELFF. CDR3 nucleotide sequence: TGTGCCAGCAGTGAATATAAAAACACCGGGGAGCTGTTTTTT. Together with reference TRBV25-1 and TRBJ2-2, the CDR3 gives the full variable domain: EADIYQTPRYLVIGTGKKITLECSQTMGHDKMYWYQQDPGMELHLIHYSYGVNSTEKGDLSSESTVSRIRTEHFPLTLESARPSHTSQYLCASSEYKNTGELFFGEGSRLTVL.

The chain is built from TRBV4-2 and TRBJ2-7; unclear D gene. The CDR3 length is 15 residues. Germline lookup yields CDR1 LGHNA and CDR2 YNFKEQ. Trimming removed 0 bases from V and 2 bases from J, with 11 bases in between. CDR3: CASSQDWANTYEQYF. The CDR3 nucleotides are TGTGCCAGCAGCCAAGATTGGGCCAATACCTACGAGCAGTACTTC.

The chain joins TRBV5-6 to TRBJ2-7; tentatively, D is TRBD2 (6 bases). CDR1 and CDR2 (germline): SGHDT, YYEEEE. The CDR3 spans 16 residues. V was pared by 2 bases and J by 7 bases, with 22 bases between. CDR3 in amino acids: CASSFGGRSPTGEQYF. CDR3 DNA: TGTGCCAGCAGCTTTGGGGGGAGGTCTCCAACGGGGGAGCAGTACTTC.

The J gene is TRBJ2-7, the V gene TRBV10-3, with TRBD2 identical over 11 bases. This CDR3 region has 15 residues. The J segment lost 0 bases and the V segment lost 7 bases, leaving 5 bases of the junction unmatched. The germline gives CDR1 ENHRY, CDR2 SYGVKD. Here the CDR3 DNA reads TGTGCCATCAACGGGACTAGCGGAAGCTCCTACGAGCAGTACTTC. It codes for CAINGTSGSSYEQYF.

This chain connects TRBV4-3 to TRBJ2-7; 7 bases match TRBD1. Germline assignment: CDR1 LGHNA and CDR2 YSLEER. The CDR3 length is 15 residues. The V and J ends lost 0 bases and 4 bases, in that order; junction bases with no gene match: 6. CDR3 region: CASSQDLHRGYEQYF. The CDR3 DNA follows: TGCGCCAGCAGCCAAGATTTGCACAGGGGTTACGAGCAGTACTTC.

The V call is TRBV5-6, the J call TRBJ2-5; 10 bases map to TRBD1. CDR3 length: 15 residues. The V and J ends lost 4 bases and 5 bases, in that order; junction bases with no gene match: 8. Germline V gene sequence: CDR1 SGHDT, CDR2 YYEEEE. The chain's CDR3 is CASSMDRGKTETQYF. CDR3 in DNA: TGTGCCAGCAGCATGGACAGGGGGAAGACGGAGACCCAGTACTTC.

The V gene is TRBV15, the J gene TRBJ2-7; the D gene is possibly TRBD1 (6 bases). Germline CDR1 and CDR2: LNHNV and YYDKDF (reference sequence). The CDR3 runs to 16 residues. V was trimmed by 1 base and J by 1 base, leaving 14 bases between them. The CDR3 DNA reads TGTGCCACCAGCAGAGGTTGGGGAAGGGGGTCCTACGAGCAGTACTTC. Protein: CATSRGWGRGSYEQYF. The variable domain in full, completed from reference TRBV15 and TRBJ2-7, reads DAMVIQNPRYQVTQFGKPVTLSCSQTLNHNVMYWYQQKSSQAPKLLFHYYDKDFNNEADTPDNFQSRRPNTSFCFLDIRSPGLGDTAMYLCATSRGWGRGSYEQYFGPGTRLTVT.

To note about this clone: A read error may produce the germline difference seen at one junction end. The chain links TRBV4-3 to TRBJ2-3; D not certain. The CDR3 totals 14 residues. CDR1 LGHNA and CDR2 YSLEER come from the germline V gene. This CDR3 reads CASSQVVGTDTQYF. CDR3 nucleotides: TGCGCCAGCAGTCAAGTGGTAGGCACAGATACGCAGTATTTT.

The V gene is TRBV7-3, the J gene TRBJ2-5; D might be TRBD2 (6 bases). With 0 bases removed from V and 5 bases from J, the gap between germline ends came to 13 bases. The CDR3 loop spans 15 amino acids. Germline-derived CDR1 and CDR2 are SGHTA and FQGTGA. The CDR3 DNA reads TGTGCCAGCAGCTTAACACCAGCGGGTATCGAGACCCAGTACTTC. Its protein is CASSLTPAGIETQYF.

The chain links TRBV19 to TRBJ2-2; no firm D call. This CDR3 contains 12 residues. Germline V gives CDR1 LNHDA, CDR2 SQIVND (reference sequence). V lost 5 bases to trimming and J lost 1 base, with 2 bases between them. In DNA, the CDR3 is TGTGCCAGTAGTCGGAACACCGGGGAGCTGTTTTTT. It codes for CASSRNTGELFF.

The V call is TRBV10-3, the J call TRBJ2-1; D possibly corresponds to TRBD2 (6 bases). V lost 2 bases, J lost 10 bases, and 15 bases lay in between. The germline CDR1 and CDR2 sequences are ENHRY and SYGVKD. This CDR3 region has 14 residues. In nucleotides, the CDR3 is TGTGCCATCAGTGAGCTCGGGCAGGCGGGAGAGCAGTTCTTC. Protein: CAISELGQAGEQFF.

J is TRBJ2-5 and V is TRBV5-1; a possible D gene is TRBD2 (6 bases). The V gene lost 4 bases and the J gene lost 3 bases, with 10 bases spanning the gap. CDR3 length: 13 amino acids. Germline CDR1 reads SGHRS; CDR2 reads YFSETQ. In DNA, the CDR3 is TGCGCCAGCAGCAACGGGGGTGAAGAGACCCAGTACTTC. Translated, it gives CASSNGGEETQYF.

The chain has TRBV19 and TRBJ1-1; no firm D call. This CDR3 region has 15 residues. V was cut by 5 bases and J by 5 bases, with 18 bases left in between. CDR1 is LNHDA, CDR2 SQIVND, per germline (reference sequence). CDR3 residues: CASSSGRSGSTEAFF. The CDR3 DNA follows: TGTGCCAGTAGTTCCGGACGCAGCGGTAGTACTGAAGCTTTCTTT.

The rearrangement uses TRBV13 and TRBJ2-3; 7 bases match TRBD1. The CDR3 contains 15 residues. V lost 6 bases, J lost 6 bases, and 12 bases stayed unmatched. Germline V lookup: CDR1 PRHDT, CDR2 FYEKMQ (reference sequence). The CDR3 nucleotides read TGTGCCAGCAGGGCAGGGGGTATTCTTTTCGATACGCAGTATTTT. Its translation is CASRAGGILFDTQYF.

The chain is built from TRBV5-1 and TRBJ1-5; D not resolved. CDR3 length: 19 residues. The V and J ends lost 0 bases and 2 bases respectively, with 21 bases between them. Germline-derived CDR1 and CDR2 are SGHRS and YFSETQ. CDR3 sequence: CASSLVKRIGELGNQPQHF. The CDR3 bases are TGCGCCAGCAGCTTGGTGAAGCGGATCGGGGAGTTGGGCAATCAGCCCCAGCATTTT.

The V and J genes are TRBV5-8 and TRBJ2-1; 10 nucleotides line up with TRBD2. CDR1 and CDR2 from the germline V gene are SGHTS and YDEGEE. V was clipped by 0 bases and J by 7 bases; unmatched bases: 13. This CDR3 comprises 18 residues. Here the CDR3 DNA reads TGTGCCAGCAGCTTGGCGGCTAGCGGGAGAGTTGGGGCTAATGAGCAGTTCTTC. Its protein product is CASSLAASGRVGANEQFF.

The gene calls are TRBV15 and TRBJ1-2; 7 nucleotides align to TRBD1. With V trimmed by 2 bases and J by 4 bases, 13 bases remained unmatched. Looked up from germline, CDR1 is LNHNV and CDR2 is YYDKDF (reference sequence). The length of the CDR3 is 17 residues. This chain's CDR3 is CATSRSQNRGVGYGYTF. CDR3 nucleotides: TGTGCCACCAGCAGATCCCAGAACAGGGGAGTGGGCTATGGCTACACCTTC.